Below are 13 T cell receptor beta chains sequenced from a single sample in a study of molecular identifiers for immune sequencing clone quantification. TCRdb reanalysed the PCR reads using MiXCR and keeps one entry per CDR3 protein. This sample has approximately 630,000 distinct CDR3 sequences, with 25% found just once. The sample consisted of naive CD8+ T cells from blood, with Jurkat cell RNA spiked in. Subset noted: FACS-sorted CD8+CD4-CCR7+CD45RA+ naive T cells. Every receptor here comes from a human donor in good health. Some libraries in this study had Jurkat cell RNA spiked in.

This clonotype has a count of ten or more. The gene calls are TRBV4-1 and TRBJ1-5; no clear D. Trimming removed 5 bases from V and 2 bases from J, with 7 bases in between. Germline loops: CDR1 MGHRA, CDR2 YSYEKL. The CDR3 contains 13 residues. CDR3 coding DNA: TGCGCCAGCAGCATGGATGGCAATCAGCCCCAGCATTTT. Amino acids: CASSMDGNQPQHF.

The chain combines TRBV7-9 with TRBJ2-1, with a tentative D call TRBD1 (6 bases). V gave up 1 base and J gave up 2 bases, with 9 bases separating them. CDR1 and CDR2 from the germline V gene are SEHNR and FQNEAQ (reference sequence). The CDR3 spans 15 residues. This chain's CDR3 is CASSLEGGTYNEQFF. CDR3 sequence (DNA): TGTGCCAGCAGCTTAGAAGGGGGAACCTACAATGAGCAGTTCTTC.

This clonotype was observed at least ten times. The genes are TRBV4-3 and TRBJ1-5, with unresolved D. CDR3 length: 15 amino acids. Deletions cut 0 bases from V and 7 bases from J, with 13 bases between. Looked up from germline, CDR1 is LGHNA and CDR2 is YSLEER. The CDR3 DNA follows: TGCGCCAGCAGCCAAGATAGGGCAGTCCAGCAGCCCCAGCATTTT. Its translation: CASSQDRAVQQPQHF.

This clonotype has a handful of counts. This clone may be a read error of a much larger clone one base away. The V call is TRBV9, the J call TRBJ1-1; D remains unclear. Trimming removed 0 bases from V and 6 bases from J, with 12 bases in between. The V gene's germline CDR1 is SGDLS and CDR2 YYNGEE. CDR3 length: 14 amino acids. The CDR3 DNA reads TGTGCCAGCAGCGTAGGAGACACCGGGGCTGAAGCTTTCTTT. It codes for CASSVGDTGAEAFF.

This clonotype showed up many times. The genes are TRBV12-3 or TRBV12-4 and TRBJ2-4; TRBD1 matches at 8 bases. With V trimmed by 1 base and J by 0 bases, 8 bases remained unmatched. The CDR3 spans 18 residues. CDR3 DNA: TGTGCCAGCAGTTTAGGGGTGGGGGACAGGCTAGCCAAAAACATTCAGTACTTC. It codes for CASSLGVGDRLAKNIQYF.

The V call is TRBV19, the J call TRBJ1-6; 7 bases map to TRBD1. This CDR3 is 15 amino acids long. With 6 bases clipped from V and 6 bases from J, the junction kept 8 bases outside the gene matches. From germline, CDR1 is LNHDA and CDR2 SQIVND (reference sequence). The CDR3 region is CASRYGTAGNSPLHF. DNA for the CDR3: TGTGCCAGTAGATACGGGACAGCTGGTAATTCACCCCTCCACTTT.

About this clonotype: This may stem from a read error, because a much larger clone lies one nucleotide away. CDR3 DNA sequence: TGCAGCGTTGATCTGAGGAGTCACGATGAGCAGTTCTTC. This encodes CSVDLRSHDEQFF. The rearrangement links TRBV29-1 to TRBJ2-1; D remains unclear. Germline loops: CDR1 SQVTM, CDR2 ANQGSEA. The V end was cut by 3 bases, the J end by 8 bases, with 14 bases between. The CDR3 runs to 13 residues.

The genes are TRBV4-1 and TRBJ1-1, with a weak D call TRBD1 (6 bases). The V and J ends lost 6 bases and 1 base respectively, with 18 bases between them. CDR3 length equals 16 residues. The germline gives CDR1 MGHRA, CDR2 YSYEKL. The CDR3 region is CASRENPTGWNTEAFF. The CDR3 coding sequence is TGCGCCAGCAGAGAAAATCCGACAGGCTGGAACACTGAAGCTTTCTTT.

This clonotype was picked up many times. J is TRBJ1-5 and V is TRBV27; no clear D gene. CDR3 length equals 14 residues. Per germline, CDR1 MNHEY and CDR2 SMNVEV (reference sequence). Trimming stripped 5 bases from V and 7 bases from J, with 15 bases between. The CDR3 DNA is TGTGCCAGCAGTCATGGATATCCGGGCCAGCCCCAGCATTTT. Protein product: CASSHGYPGQPQHF.

A note on this clonotype: A much larger clonotype is one base distant, so this may be a read error. The CDR3 region is CATSRDVRVKRGEPQYF. The DNA for the CDR3 is TGTGCCACCAGCAGAGATGTCCGAGTTAAGCGAGGAGAGCCCCAGTACTTC. The rearrangement joins TRBV15 to TRBJ2-5; the D is unclear. The germline V gene encodes CDR1 LNHNV and CDR2 YYDKDF (reference sequence). CDR3 length: 17 amino acids.

J is TRBJ1-1 and V is TRBV19, with D possibly TRBD1 on 5 matching bases. The length of the CDR3 is 14 residues. V was trimmed by 3 bases and J by 4 bases, leaving 12 bases between them. Germline values: CDR1 LNHDA, CDR2 SQIVND (reference sequence). The CDR3 here is CASSMMGVSTEAFF. In DNA form, the CDR3 reads TGTGCCAGTAGTATGATGGGGGTGAGCACTGAAGCTTTCTTT.

Concerning this clonotype: This sequence may be a read error, since a much larger clone differs from it by one base. This chain joins TRBV12-3 or TRBV12-4 and TRBJ2-7, with D perhaps matching TRBD1 (6 bases). The CDR3 length is 17 residues. V lost 5 bases, J lost 4 bases, and 24 bases lay in between. The CDR3 spells CASSPLLGHGEIYEQYF. The CDR3, as DNA: TGTGCCAGCAGTCCCCTTCTGGGACACGGAGAGATATACGAGCAGTACTTC.

To note about this clonotype: This could be a read error, since a much larger clone is one nucleotide away. V usage is TRBV7-8 and J usage is TRBJ1-1; D unclear. The germline V gene has CDR1 SGHVS and CDR2 FQNEAQ. The CDR3 loop spans 16 amino acids. V was clipped by 5 bases and J by 1 base, with 17 bases between them. Written as DNA, the CDR3 is TGTGCCAGCAGCCCCCTCTGGGCACTTCAGAACACTGAAGCTTTCTTT. This encodes CASSPLWALQNTEAFF.